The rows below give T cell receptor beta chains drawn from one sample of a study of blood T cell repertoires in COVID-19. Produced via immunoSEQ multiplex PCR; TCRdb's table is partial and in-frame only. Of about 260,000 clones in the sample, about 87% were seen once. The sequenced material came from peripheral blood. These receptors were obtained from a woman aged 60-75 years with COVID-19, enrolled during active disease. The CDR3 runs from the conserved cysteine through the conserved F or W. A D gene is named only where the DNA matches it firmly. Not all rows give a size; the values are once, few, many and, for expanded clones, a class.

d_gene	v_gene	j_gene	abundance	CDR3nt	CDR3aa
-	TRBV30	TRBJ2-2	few	TGTGCCTGGAGTACCAGGGAACCCGGGGAGCTGTTTTTT	CAWSTREPGELFF
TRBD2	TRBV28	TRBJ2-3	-	TGTGCCAGCAGTTTACCACTAGCGGGGACCACAGATACGCAGTATTTT	CASSLPLAGTTDTQYF
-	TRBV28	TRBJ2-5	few	TGTGCCAGCCACGGGAGCGCACAAGAGACCCAGTACTTC	CASHGSAQETQYF
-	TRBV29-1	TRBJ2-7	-	TGCAGCGTTGTTCAATTGAGTGGGGGGACGTCCTACGAGCAGTACTTC	CSVVQLSGGTSYEQYF
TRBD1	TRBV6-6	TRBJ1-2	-	TGTGCCAGCAGCGCCGACAGGGTCTCTCGGGGCTACACCTTC	CASSADRVSRGYTF
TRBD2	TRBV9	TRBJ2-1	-	TGTGCCAGCAGCCTAGTTGCGGGAGGTAGCAATGAGCAGTTCTTC	CASSLVAGGSNEQFF
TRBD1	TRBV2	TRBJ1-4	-	TGTGCCAGCAGCGGGACAGGGACAACTAATGAAAAACTGTTTTTT	CASSGTGTTNEKLFF
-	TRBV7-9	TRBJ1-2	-	TGTGCCAGCAGCATACGTGCAGGGGATGGCTACACCTTC	CASSIRAGDGYTF
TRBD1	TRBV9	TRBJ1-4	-	TGTGCCAGCAGCGTGGAGGGGGCGGCAACTAATGAAAAACTGTTTTTT	CASSVEGAATNEKLFF
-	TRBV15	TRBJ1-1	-	TGTGCCACCAGCAGAGGGGCTCCGGTGGGCACTGAAGCTTTCTTT	CATSRGAPVGTEAFF